This TCR beta chain was found in a study of blood T cell repertoires in COVID-19. Study-level information: COVID-19 samples from acute and convalescent phases originated in the United States, Italy and Spain. Sources were T cells, B-cell-depleted T cells, or PBMCs; the material itself was cDNA or gDNA.

The CDR3 loop spans 19 amino acids. The germline V gene encodes CDR1 SEHNR and CDR2 FQNEAQ (reference sequence). The V gene lost 2 bases and the J gene lost 4 bases, with 26 bases spanning the gap. Per the original methods: From reference gene primer amplification, estimates of nucleated cell counts were derived. The protocol was immunoSEQ multiplex PCR, while the TCRdb copy is restricted to in-frame clones and leaves out a portion. V and J calls and clone size are as listed in that table; D and trimming were resolved from the DNA. The sample consists of hundreds of thousands of clones, around nine tenths of them appearing once.

This chain joins TRBV7-9 and TRBJ1-2; D might be TRBD1 (6 bases). This receptor was obtained from a man in his sixties who had recovered from COVID-19. The sequenced sample consisted of peripheral blood. The CDR3 spells CASSLIWGTPASISYGYTF. CDR3 in DNA: TGTGCCAGCAGCTTAATTTGGGGGACACCCGCAAGTATATCCTATGGCTACACCTTC.